The subject of this entry is one T cell receptor beta chain. Trimming pared 8 bases from V and 4 bases from J, leaving 27 bases between. The CDR3 is 17 amino acids. The record originates from a study of tumor-infiltrating lymphocytes in oesophageal squamous cell carcinoma. TCRdb recomputed calls from the PCR reads with MiXCR, one row per CDR3 protein. The sample shows 15,000 to 18,000 distinct CDR3 sequences, approximately 49% of them seen only once. Input material: esophageal tumor tissue. The chain combines TRBV5-3 with TRBJ2-5, with D tentatively TRBD2 (6 bases). TRBV5-3 is an ORF, with its function uncertain. The clonotype comes from a female donor with esophageal squamous cell carcinoma. The CDR3 DNA follows: TGTGCCAGCAGTTCGGTCGGGGGAAATGGGTTGGGAGAGACCCAGTACTTC. Its protein is CASSSVGGNGLGETQYF.